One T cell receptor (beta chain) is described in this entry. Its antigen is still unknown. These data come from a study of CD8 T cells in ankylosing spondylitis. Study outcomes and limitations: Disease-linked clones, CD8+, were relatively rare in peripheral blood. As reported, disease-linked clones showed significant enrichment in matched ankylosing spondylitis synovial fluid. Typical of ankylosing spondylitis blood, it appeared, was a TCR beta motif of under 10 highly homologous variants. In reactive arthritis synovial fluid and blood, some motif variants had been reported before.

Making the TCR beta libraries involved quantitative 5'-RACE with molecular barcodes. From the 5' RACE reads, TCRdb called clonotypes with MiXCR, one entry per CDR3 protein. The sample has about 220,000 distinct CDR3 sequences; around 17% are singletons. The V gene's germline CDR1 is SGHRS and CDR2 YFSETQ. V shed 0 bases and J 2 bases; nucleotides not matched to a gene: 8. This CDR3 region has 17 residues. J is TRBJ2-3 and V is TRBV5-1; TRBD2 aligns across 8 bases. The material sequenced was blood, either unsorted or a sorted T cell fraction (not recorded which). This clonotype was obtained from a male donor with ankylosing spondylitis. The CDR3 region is CASSLAASGGLTDTQYF. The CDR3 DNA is TGCGCCAGCAGCTTGGCCGCGAGCGGGGGCCTCACAGATACGCAGTATTTT.